This T cell receptor beta chain was captured by sequencing in a study of T cells of healthy individuals. This clonotype was seen a few times. Each CDR3 protein gets one entry after TCRdb re-called the 5' RACE reads with MiXCR. The table lists about 41,000 distinct CDR3 sequences, around 4.5% of them singletons. V gave up 2 bases and J gave up 14 bases, with 10 bases separating them. In germline, CDR1 is SGHDN, CDR2 FVKESK. The CDR3 has 12 amino acids. The clonotype was recovered from a human donor in good health. The chain uses TRBV14 and TRBJ1-6; no reliable D call. This CDR3 is CASSQPPGALHF. CDR3 DNA: TGTGCCAGCAGCCAACCGCCAGGAGCCCTCCACTTT.